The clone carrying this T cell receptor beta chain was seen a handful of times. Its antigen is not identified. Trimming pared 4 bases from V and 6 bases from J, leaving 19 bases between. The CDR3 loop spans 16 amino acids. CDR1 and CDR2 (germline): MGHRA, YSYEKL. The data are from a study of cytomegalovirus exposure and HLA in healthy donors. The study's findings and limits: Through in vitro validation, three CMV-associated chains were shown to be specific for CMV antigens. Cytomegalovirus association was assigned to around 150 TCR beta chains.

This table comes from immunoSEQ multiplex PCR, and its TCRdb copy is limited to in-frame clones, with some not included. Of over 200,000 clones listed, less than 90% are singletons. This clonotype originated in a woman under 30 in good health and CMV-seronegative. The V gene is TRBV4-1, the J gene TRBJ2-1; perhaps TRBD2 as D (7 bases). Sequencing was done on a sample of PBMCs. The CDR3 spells CASSLDGGAVRNEQFF. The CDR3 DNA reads TGCGCCAGCAGCCTCGATGGGGGGGCTGTACGCAATGAGCAGTTCTTC.